The 21 T cell receptor beta chains below all came from one sample that was sequenced in a study of T cell clonality in common variable immunodeficiency. Study results and caveats: Reportedly, TCR beta sequences from common variable immunodeficiency showed fewer deletions and N-nucleotide insertions.

What these receptors recognize is not known. Repertoires were generated with immunoSEQ multiplex PCR, while TCRdb's copy carries only in-frame clones and drops some. This sample carries under 20,000 clones, none of them present only once. The sequenced material came from peripheral blood mononuclear cells. The receptors come from a human donor with common variable immunodeficiency.

This clone was detected only a few times. From the germline J gene comes the end of the CDR3, since the read stops 3 residues before it. This chain joins TRBV6-2 or TRBV6-3 and TRBJ2-1; weak D call: TRBD1 (6 bases). The CDR3 spans 15 residues. V was clipped by 8 bases and J by 8 bases, with 22 bases between them. In germline, CDR1 is MNHEY, CDR2 SVGEGT. The sequenced part of the CDR3 DNA is TGTGCCAGCGGATACGGACAGTCAATTGGATATGAG. Translated, it gives CASGYGQSIGYE. In full, the CDR3 reads CASGYGQSIGYEQFF.

This clone appeared many times. The CDR3 end lies 3 residues beyond the end of the read and is filled in from the germline J gene. The chain links TRBV29-1 to TRBJ2-7; D is possibly TRBD1 (6 bases). CDR1 and CDR2 (germline): SQVTM, ANQGSEA. Trimming stripped 3 bases from V and 2 bases from J, with 11 bases between. CDR3 length: 13 amino acids. The covered CDR3 bases are TGCAGCGTTGAGACGGACAGCACCTACGAG. It encodes CSVETDSTYE. The entire CDR3 sequence reads CSVETDSTYEQYF.

The table lists this clone with a few counts. Read sequence stops 3 residues before the CDR3 end, and the germline J gene provides the missing end. The chain recombines TRBV7-8 with TRBJ1-4; possibly TRBD1 for D (5 bases). Germline CDR1 SGHVS, CDR2 FQNEAQ. CDR3 size: 17 residues. Trimming cost V 2 bases and J 0 bases, with 13 bases left between them. The CDR3 bases that were read are TGTGCCAGCAGCTTACTCAACAGGCCCGCAACTAATGAAAAA. It yields the protein CASSLLNRPATNEK. The entire CDR3 is CASSLLNRPATNEKLFF.

This clone has more than one count but fewer than ten. From the germline J gene comes the end of the CDR3, since the read stops 3 residues before it. V usage is TRBV19 and J usage is TRBJ2-1; 8 bases line up with TRBD1. The CDR3 length is 14 residues. With 3 bases clipped from V and 4 bases from J, the junction kept 2 bases outside the gene matches. Germline V gene lookup returns CDR1 LNHDA and CDR2 SQIVND (reference sequence). Partial CDR3 DNA: TGTGCCAGTAGTATGGACAGGGATTACAATGAG. Translating it yields CASSMDRDYNE. The full CDR3 sequence reads CASSMDRDYNEQFF.

On this clone itself: The germline gene is not matched at one end of the junction; a read error may be the cause. The CDR3 end falls 3 residues outside the read, so it is completed with the germline J gene. V and J are TRBV7-9 and TRBJ2-3, with D possibly being TRBD1 (5 bases). CDR1 is SEHNR, CDR2 FQNEAQ, per germline (reference sequence). This CDR3 is 14 amino acids long. CDR3 protein: CSSSLYQGGDTQYF. The covered CDR3 bases are TGTTCCAGCAGCTTATATCAGGGTGGAGATACG.

A note on this clone: The read halts 3 residues ahead of the CDR3 end, with the missing end drawn from the germline J gene. This chain uses TRBV19 with TRBJ2-5, with D perhaps matching TRBD2 (5 bases). There are 15 residues in the CDR3. The V gene lost 1 base and the J gene lost 1 base, with 10 bases spanning the gap. The germline gives CDR1 LNHDA, CDR2 SQIVND (reference sequence). This chain's CDR3 is CASSIVRGPQETQYF. The CDR3 bases that were read are TGTGCCAGTAGTATAGTTCGGGGTCCCCAAGAGACC. Looking up the rest from reference TRBV19 and TRBJ2-5 gives the full variable domain: DGGITQSPKYLFRKEGQNVTLSCEQNLNHDAMYWYRQDPGQGLRLIYYSQIVNDFQKGDIAEGYSVSREKKESFPLTVTSAQKNPTAFYLCASSIVRGPQETQYFGPGTRLLVL.

This clone showed up just a few times. The CDR3 end lies 3 residues beyond the end of the read and is filled in from the germline J gene. The V call is TRBV7-2, the J call TRBJ2-1; 7 nucleotides match TRBD1. The CDR3 totals 15 residues. Germline lookup yields CDR1 SGHTA and CDR2 FQGNSA. The J segment lost 4 bases and the V segment lost 4 bases, leaving 7 bases of the junction unmatched. The sequenced part of the CDR3 DNA is TGTGCCAGCAGCTCACCCGGGACAGCTTACAATGAG. Translated, it gives CASSSPGTAYNE. The whole CDR3 sequence reads CASSSPGTAYNEQFF.

This clone was counted a few times. The read comes to an end 3 residues before the CDR3 does, leaving the germline J gene to fill in the end. This chain links TRBV6-1 with TRBJ2-7; weak D call: TRBD2 (5 bases). This CDR3 has 14 residues. Germline CDR1 MNHNS, CDR2 SASEGT. Trimming pared 2 bases from V and 4 bases from J, leaving 12 bases between. The chain's CDR3 is CASSELVTGYEQYF. The covered CDR3 bases are TGTGCCAGCAGTGAACTAGTTACGGGGTACGAG.

This clone appeared a few times. The read gets to within 3 residues of the CDR3 end, and the germline J gene fills in the rest. The chain employs TRBV2 and TRBJ1-5; no clear D. The germline gives CDR1 SNHLY, CDR2 FYNNEI. The V and J ends lost 4 bases and 4 bases respectively, with 8 bases between them. The CDR3 extends over 13 amino acids. CDR3 residues: CASSVSGNQPQHF. The DNA read from the CDR3 is TGTGCCAGCAGTGTCTCGGGGAATCAGCCC.

This clone was seen a handful of times. The CDR3 loop is CASSLRGLGTEAFF. CDR3 DNA (partial): TGTGCCAGTAGTTTGAGGGGGCTCGGCACTGAA. The chain links TRBV19 to TRBJ1-1; TRBD1 matches at 7 bases. From the germline J gene comes the end of the CDR3, since the read stops 3 residues before it. V trimming: 5 bases; J trimming: 4 bases; junction bases outside the gene matches: 7. The CDR3 covers 14 residues. Germline-derived CDR1 and CDR2 are LNHDA and SQIVND (reference sequence).

This clone was observed a handful of times. CDR3 sequence: CASSHLGDTQYF. The sequenced part of the CDR3 DNA is TGTGCCAGCAGCCACCTCGGAGATACG. The chain links TRBV7-2 to TRBJ2-3; D call uncertain. The observed sequence ends 3 residues before the CDR3 terminus, with the missing tail filled in from the germline J gene. Germline CDR1 reads SGHTA; CDR2 reads FQGNSA. This CDR3 contains 12 residues. V lost 5 bases to trimming and J lost 5 bases, with 8 bases between them.

This clone was seen a handful of times. The missing CDR3 end, 3 residues past where the read stops, is filled in from the germline J gene. V and J are TRBV7-2 and TRBJ1-2; D is undetermined. V lost 0 bases to trimming and J lost 2 bases, with 13 bases between them. Germline V gene lookup returns CDR1 SGHTA and CDR2 FQGNSA. The CDR3 length is 16 residues. CDR3 bases read: TGTGCCAGCAGCTTAGCGCAAGTCAGGAAAAACTATGGC. The encoded protein is CASSLAQVRKNYG. The full-length CDR3 reads as CASSLAQVRKNYGYTF.

By sample fraction, this clone is medium-sized (0.01 to 0.1%). The read terminates 3 residues before the CDR3 end, so the remaining end is supplied by the germline J gene. This rearrangement joins TRBV5-1 to TRBJ1-3; D is unresolved. In germline, CDR1 is SGHRS, CDR2 YFSETQ. V lost 2 bases, J lost 0 bases, and 9 bases lay in between. The CDR3 runs to 15 residues. CDR3 in amino acids: CASSLSLNSGNTIYF. The sequenced CDR3 bases are TGCGCCAGCAGCTTATCCCTAAACTCTGGAAACACC.

This clone appeared many times. The CDR3 end is not reached by the read, which stops 3 residues before it; the germline J gene fills it in. The genes are TRBV18 and TRBJ2-1, with 10 positions matching TRBD1. Germline lookup yields CDR1 KGHSH and CDR2 LQKENI. The CDR3 length is 15 residues. The J segment lost 8 bases and the V segment lost 7 bases, leaving 11 bases of the junction unmatched. This CDR3 is CASLDDRGQIHEQFF. The covered CDR3 bases are TGTGCCAGCTTGGACGACAGGGGGCAAATCCATGAG.

A note on this clone: The read falls 3 residues short of the CDR3 end, and the missing part is taken from the germline J gene. The V gene is TRBV6-1, the J gene TRBJ1-2; TRBD1 matches at 7 bases. The junction had 9 bases not matched to a gene; V was cut back by 4 bases and J by 7 bases. The CDR3 covers 14 residues. Germline values: CDR1 MNHNS, CDR2 SASEGT. The sequenced part of the CDR3 DNA is TGTGCCAGCAGTGTTCAGACAGGGTCGGTTGGC. It specifies CASSVQTGSVG. The whole CDR3 sequence reads CASSVQTGSVGYTF.

This clone is medium-sized by share. The read ends 3 residues before the CDR3 terminus; that terminus is restored from the germline J gene. This chain links TRBV11-2 with TRBJ2-5; no reliable D call. The germline V gene has CDR1 SGHAT and CDR2 FQNNGV. This CDR3 contains 13 residues. V was pared by 2 bases and J by 3 bases, with 7 bases between. The CDR3 reads CASSLFRKETQYF. The CDR3 DNA, read in part, is TGTGCCAGCAGCTTATTCAGAAAAGAGACC.

In the case of this clone: The CDR3 extends 3 residues past the end of the read, so its final part is completed from the germline J gene. The chain links TRBV6-1 to TRBJ2-7; D unresolved. V was shortened by 4 bases and J by 2 bases, with 15 bases between the two germline ends. CDR3 length: 15 amino acids. Germline CDR1 reads MNHNS; CDR2 reads SASEGT. CDR3 amino acids: CASSGQWAEPYEQYF. The DNA read from the CDR3 is TGTGCCAGCAGTGGACAATGGGCAGAACCCTACGAG.

As regards this clone: The read finishes 3 residues shy of the CDR3 end, and the germline J gene is used to complete it. The chain couples TRBV7-9 to TRBJ2-3, with 9 bases that match TRBD2. In germline, CDR1 is SEHNR, CDR2 FQNEAQ (reference sequence). The CDR3 loop spans 15 amino acids. J lost 6 bases, V lost 2 bases, and 6 bases had no gene match. The DNA read from the CDR3 is TGTGCCAGCAGCTTACGGTCGGCGGGGGGGGATACG. Its protein is CASSLRSAGGDT. The CDR3 in full is CASSLRSAGGDTQYF.

This clone was counted a few times. Read coverage stops 3 residues before the CDR3 terminus; the germline J gene supplies the remainder. The chain joins TRBV19 to TRBJ2-1, with 11 bases aligning to TRBD2. The V gene's germline CDR1 is LNHDA and CDR2 SQIVND (reference sequence). With V trimmed by 7 bases and J by 1 base, 3 bases remained unmatched. CDR3 length equals 15 residues. Partial CDR3 DNA: TGTGCCAGTAATAGCGGGAGGGTGTCCTACAATGAG. Amino acid sequence: CASNSGRVSYNE. The full CDR3 protein reads CASNSGRVSYNEQFF. The full variable domain, rest sourced from reference TRBV19 and TRBJ2-1, is DGGITQSPKYLFRKEGQNVTLSCEQNLNHDAMYWYRQDPGQGLRLIYYSQIVNDFQKGDIAEGYSVSREKKESFPLTVTSAQKNPTAFYLCASNSGRVSYNEQFFGPGTRLTVL.

Details on this clone: The read terminates 3 residues ahead of where the CDR3 ends, so the germline J gene completes it. The chain joins TRBV6-2 or TRBV6-3 to TRBJ2-7; D is undetermined. V lost 2 bases to trimming and J lost 6 bases, with 8 bases between them. Germline values: CDR1 MNHEY, CDR2 SVGEGT. CDR3 length: 12 amino acids. The CDR3 DNA, read in part, is TGTGCCAGCAGTTACCCCGTGCGCGAG. Translation: CASSYPVRE. The CDR3 in its entirety is CASSYPVREQYF.

This clone was seen at least ten times. The read ends 3 residues before the CDR3 terminus; that terminus is restored from the germline J gene. The chain recombines TRBV20-1 with TRBJ1-5; D is possibly TRBD1 (6 bases). Between the trimmed V and J ends, which lost 5 bases and 6 bases, there was a span of 14 bases. From germline, CDR1 is DFQATT and CDR2 SNEGSKA (reference sequence). The CDR3 sequence is 13 residues long. The sequenced CDR3 bases are TGCAGTGCTTACAGGGAGGCGGGTCAGCCC. Its translation: CSAYREAGQP. Given in full, the CDR3 is CSAYREAGQPQHF.